A single sample is the source of the 32 T cell receptor beta chains below, sequenced in a study of graft-versus-host responses after intestinal transplantation. Antigens of these TCRs are unknown. Sequencing used immunoSEQ multiplex PCR; TCRdb keeps in-frame clones, though not all of them. This sample has about 27,000 clones, with 82% found just once. The specimen comprised unstimulated CD4+ T cells sorted from spleen or lymph node cells, sampled before intestinal transplant. Every receptor here comes from a human donor who received an intestinal transplant.

CDR3: CASSSLFGLRNTGELFF. The CDR3 nucleotides are TGTGCCAGCAGTTCCCTTTTCGGCCTTAGGAACACCGGGGAGCTGTTTTTT. The chain couples TRBV6-4 to TRBJ2-2, with D uncertain. Looked up from germline, CDR1 is MRHNA and CDR2 is SNTAGT. The V gene lost 5 bases and the J gene lost 1 base, with 17 bases spanning the gap. The CDR3 contains 17 residues.

V and J are TRBV2 and TRBJ2-3; D possibly uses TRBD1 or TRBD2 (6 bases each). CDR3 size: 14 residues. The germline gives CDR1 SNHLY, CDR2 FYNNEI. With 4 bases removed from V and 2 bases from J, the gap between germline ends came to 10 bases. CDR3 residues: CASSVRGVTDTQYF. CDR3 bases: TGTGCCAGCAGTGTGAGGGGGGTCACAGATACGCAGTATTTT. The full variable domain, with the rest looked up from reference TRBV2 and TRBJ2-3, is EPEVTQTPSHQVTQMGQEVILRCVPISNHLYFYWYRQILGQKVEFLVSFYNNEISEKSEIFDDQFSVERPDGSNFTLKIRSTKLEDSAMYFCASSVRGVTDTQYFGPGTRLTVL.

J is TRBJ2-7 and V is TRBV5-4; weak D call: TRBD1 (5 bases). V was trimmed by 2 bases and J by 4 bases, leaving 7 bases between them. The CDR3 is 12 amino acids. Germline V CDR1 and CDR2: SGHNT, YYREEE (reference sequence). This chain's CDR3 is CASSFDSYEQYF. DNA of the CDR3: TGTGCCAGCAGCTTCGACAGTTACGAGCAGTACTTC.

This clone was counted a few times. CDR3 residues: CASSLGGTGYEQYF. The CDR3, as DNA: TGTGCCAGCAGTTTGGGCGGGACAGGCTACGAGCAGTACTTC. V is TRBV28 and J is TRBJ2-7; 8 nucleotides line up with TRBD1. J was trimmed by 3 bases and V by 3 bases; bases with no gene match: 4. Germline CDR1 is MDHEN and CDR2 is SYDVKM. The CDR3 is 14 residues long.

In DNA, the CDR3 is TGTGCCAGCAGCTTGGGACTAGATGTGTGGACAGATACGCAGTATTTT. It codes for CASSLGLDVWTDTQYF. The V and J genes are TRBV5-4 and TRBJ2-3; maybe TRBD2 (6 bases). The CDR3 loop spans 16 amino acids. The germline gives CDR1 SGHNT, CDR2 YYREEE (reference sequence). The V end was cut by 0 bases, the J end by 3 bases, with 14 bases between.

This clone was counted a few times. The chain joins TRBV15 to TRBJ2-5, with 11 bases lining up with TRBD1. V was pared by 0 bases and J by 5 bases, with 8 bases of the junction left unmatched. The CDR3 runs to 17 residues. The germline CDR1 and CDR2 sequences are LNHNV and YYDKDF (reference sequence). The CDR3 DNA sequence: TGTGCCACCAGCAGAGATAGGGGACAGGGGGGTCATGAGACCCAGTACTTC. Translation: CATSRDRGQGGHETQYF.

The chain has TRBV4-1 and TRBJ2-3, with 10 bases lining up with TRBD2. CDR1 is MGHRA, CDR2 YSYEKL, per germline. The CDR3 totals 21 residues. V was pared by 3 bases and J by 0 bases, with 18 bases of the junction left unmatched. The CDR3 sequence is CASSQKGTVLAGGLSTDTQYF. CDR3 in DNA: TGCGCCAGCAGCCAGAAGGGAACTGTGTTAGCGGGGGGTCTTAGCACAGATACGCAGTATTTT.

The V gene is TRBV4-1, the J gene TRBJ1-4; 7 bases line up with TRBD1. The germline CDR1 and CDR2 sequences are MGHRA and YSYEKL. The V segment lost 2 bases and the J segment 2 bases; nucleotides outside the gene matches: 5. The CDR3 runs 16 residues. CDR3 in amino acids: CASSQSLQGTNEKLFF. The DNA for the CDR3 is TGCGCCAGCAGCCAATCGCTACAGGGGACTAATGAAAAACTGTTTTTT.

This clone occurred once. The chain joins TRBV5-1 to TRBJ2-3; a possible D gene is TRBD2 (6 bases). This CDR3 has 21 amino acids. Germline-derived CDR1 and CDR2 are SGHRS and YFSETQ. The V end lost 0 bases, the J end lost 1 base, and 27 bases lay between the germline ends. CDR3 nucleotides: TGCGCCAGCAGCTTGGCTTCGTTTGGTAGCGGACTACCTGGTGGCACAGATACGCAGTATTTT. Its protein product is CASSLASFGSGLPGGTDTQYF.

CDR3 region: CSVQRQGGPYNEQFF. CDR3 DNA sequence: TGCAGCGTTCAGCGACAGGGAGGACCCTACAATGAGCAGTTCTTC. The chain is built from TRBV29-1 and TRBJ2-1; D perhaps matches TRBD1 (7 bases). V was shortened by 5 bases and J by 2 bases, with 16 bases between the two germline ends. CDR1 is SQVTM, CDR2 ANQGSEA, per germline. The CDR3 totals 15 residues.

For the CDR3, the DNA is TGTGCCAGCAGTTCACTAGCGGGAGGGTCAGGAGATACGCAGTATTTT. It translates to CASSSLAGGSGDTQYF. The rearrangement joins TRBV6-5 to TRBJ2-3; 13 bases align to TRBD2. Germline CDR1 reads MNHEY; CDR2 reads SVGAGI. V dropped 4 bases and J dropped 5; count of bases not matched to a gene: 6. This CDR3 is built from 16 residues.

This chain joins TRBV6-4 and TRBJ1-6; D is ambiguous. The V end lost 2 bases, the J end lost 6 bases, and 8 bases lay between the germline ends. Germline V gives CDR1 MRHNA, CDR2 SNTAGT. The CDR3 totals 14 residues. In DNA, the CDR3 is TGTGCCAGCAGTGACGAGGGTTTTAATTCACCCCTCCACTTT. It yields the protein CASSDEGFNSPLHF.

The V gene is TRBV7-7, the J gene TRBJ2-1; TRBD2 aligns across 12 bases. Trimming removed 5 bases from V and 2 bases from J; junction bases left unmatched: 4. Germline lookup yields CDR1 SSHAT and CDR2 FNYEAQ (reference sequence). The CDR3 consists of 16 residues. CDR3 in amino acids: CASSPSSGGAYNEQFF. In DNA, the CDR3 is TGTGCCAGCAGCCCCTCTAGCGGGGGGGCCTACAATGAGCAGTTCTTC.

The chain combines TRBV7-8 with TRBJ1-5; D not resolved. This CDR3 is 13 amino acids long. Germline V gene sequence: CDR1 SGHVS, CDR2 FQNEAQ. Trimming left V 1 base short and J 7 bases short, with 8 bases between. The CDR3 region has the DNA TGTGCCAGCAGCTTAGTTTGGGGACAGCCCCAGCATTTT. Translation: CASSLVWGQPQHF. Drawing the rest from reference TRBV7-8 and TRBJ1-5, the complete variable domain is GAGVSQSPRYKVAKRGQDVALRCDPISGHVSLFWYQQALGQGPEFLTYFQNEAQLDKSGLPSDRFFAERPEGSVSTLKIQRTQQEDSAVYLCASSLVWGQPQHFGDGTRLSIL.

Only a few counts were recorded for this clone. V and J are TRBV5-6 and TRBJ2-6; no reliable D call. The CDR3 covers 17 residues. CDR1 SGHDT and CDR2 YYEEEE come from the germline V gene. V was cut by 4 bases and J by 4 bases, with 18 bases left in between. This CDR3 reads CASSLRVRETGANVLTF. CDR3 nucleotides: TGTGCCAGCAGCCTCCGGGTCCGAGAAACCGGGGCCAACGTCCTGACTTTC.

The chain carries TRBV19 and TRBJ1-5; D is unclear. The CDR3 consists of 12 residues. V lost 0 bases to trimming and J lost 11 bases, with 8 bases between them. Germline assignment: CDR1 LNHDA and CDR2 SQIVND (reference sequence). DNA of the CDR3: TGTGCCAGTAGTATAGATCGTGACTCCCAGCATTTT. Protein product: CASSIDRDSQHF.

The V and J genes are TRBV6-5 and TRBJ1-2; TRBD1 matches 8 bases. V trimming: 5 bases; J trimming: 4 bases; junction bases outside the gene matches: 6. Germline assignment: CDR1 MNHEY and CDR2 SVGAGI. The CDR3 consists of 14 residues. CDR3 sequence: CASSKTGGSYGYTF. Written as DNA, the CDR3 is TGTGCCAGCAGTAAAACAGGGGGGAGCTATGGCTACACCTTC.

This sequence joins TRBV7-2 and TRBJ2-5; 8 bases map to TRBD1. The J call may be incorrect, as the DNA end agrees better with TRBJ2-7. Germline V gives CDR1 SGHTA, CDR2 FQGNSA. The CDR3 length is 13 residues. DNA for the CDR3: TGTGCCAGCAGCCGCGACAGGGGCTACGAGCAGTACTTC. Translated, it gives CASSRDRGYEQYF.

The V call is TRBV14, the J call TRBJ1-1; D gene unclear. The CDR3 consists of 15 residues. Between the trimmed V and J ends, which lost 1 base and 1 base, there was a span of 10 bases. Per germline, CDR1 SGHDN and CDR2 FVKESK. The chain's CDR3 is CASSQVAGTNTEAFF. The CDR3 coding sequence is TGTGCCAGCAGCCAAGTCGCAGGTACGAACACTGAAGCTTTCTTT.

The CDR3 DNA sequence: TGTGCCAGCAGGGGGACTAGCGGCCCTAGGGAGACCCAGTACTTC. Residues: CASRGTSGPRETQYF. The chain links TRBV2 to TRBJ2-5; the match to TRBD2 covers 11 bases. There are 15 residues in the CDR3. Trimming took 6 bases from V and 5 from J; bases not matched to a gene: 8. Per the germline V gene, CDR1 is SNHLY and CDR2 is FYNNEI.

The V and J genes are TRBV19 and TRBJ2-5, with TRBD1 matching over 9 bases. Per germline, CDR1 LNHDA and CDR2 SQIVND (reference sequence). V gave up 2 bases and J gave up 4 bases; unmatched junction bases: 5. The CDR3 is made up of 15 amino acids. CDR3 sequence reads: CASSITGTGRETQYF. The CDR3 region has the DNA TGTGCCAGTAGTATAACCGGGACAGGGAGAGAGACCCAGTACTTC.

The gene calls are TRBV5-1 and TRBJ2-3; D is ambiguous. The V gene lost 0 bases and the J gene lost 6 bases, with 11 bases spanning the gap. The V gene's germline CDR1 is SGHRS and CDR2 YFSETQ. There are 14 residues in the CDR3. The CDR3 sequence is CASSLDSPEDTQYF. The CDR3 DNA sequence: TGCGCCAGCAGCTTGGATAGCCCTGAGGATACGCAGTATTTT.

The chain recombines TRBV9 with TRBJ2-3; TRBD2 is a possible D gene (5 bases). This CDR3 spans 15 amino acids. Trimming took 0 bases from V and 0 from J, leaving 8 bases between them. CDR1 is SGDLS, CDR2 YYNGEE, per germline. The chain's CDR3 is CASSVVGGSTDTQYF. In DNA, the CDR3 is TGTGCCAGCAGCGTAGTGGGCGGGAGCACAGATACGCAGTATTTT.

The chain employs TRBV7-6 and TRBJ2-5; no clear D gene. Trimming took off 2 bases at V and 5 bases at J, with 6 bases between the two ends. Germline CDR1 reads SGHVS; CDR2 reads FNYEAQ. This CDR3 is 12 amino acids long. The CDR3 is CASSLRSETQYF. CDR3 DNA sequence: TGTGCCAGCAGCTTAAGGTCCGAGACCCAGTACTTC.

CDR3 region: CASSLAAGRYTEAFF. The DNA of the CDR3 is TGCGCCAGCAGCTTGGCCGCGGGAAGGTACACTGAAGCTTTCTTT. The chain recombines TRBV5-1 with TRBJ1-1; D call uncertain. Germline CDR1 is SGHRS and CDR2 is YFSETQ. Trimming took 0 bases from V and 3 from J, leaving 12 bases between them. The CDR3 consists of 15 residues.

This clone was observed a handful of times. The CDR3 protein is CASIAPRGAGELFF. Here the CDR3 DNA reads TGTGCCAGCATCGCTCCGAGAGGGGCCGGGGAGCTGTTTTTT. This chain uses TRBV6-5 with TRBJ2-2, with D tentatively TRBD1 or TRBD2 (5 bases each). V was cut by 7 bases and J by 6 bases, with 15 bases left in between. The CDR3 has 14 residues. Germline values: CDR1 MNHEY, CDR2 SVGAGI.

The chain uses TRBV15 and TRBJ2-5; D is unclear. Germline V gene lookup returns CDR1 LNHNV and CDR2 YYDKDF (reference sequence). Trimming took 0 bases from V and 7 from J, leaving 12 bases between them. This CDR3 is 14 amino acids long. The CDR3 protein is CATSRDSSGRTQYF. The CDR3 DNA sequence: TGTGCCACCAGCAGAGATAGTAGTGGACGGACCCAGTACTTC.

The chain employs TRBV6-1 and TRBJ1-4; D is undetermined. Germline-derived CDR1 and CDR2 are MNHNS and SASEGT. V lost 4 bases, J lost 0 bases, and 21 bases lay in between. The CDR3 contains 19 residues. The CDR3 coding sequence is TGTGCCAGCAGTGGACGGATTCCCCGAGCGTTAGCAACTAATGAAAAACTGTTTTTT. Amino acid sequence: CASSGRIPRALATNEKLFF.

As concerns this clone: The junction departs from germline at one end; a sequencing error may be responsible. Within the sample, other DNA sequences also encode this same CDR3. CDR3 in DNA: TGTGCCAGTAGTATTAGGGGGCCGACTAATTATGGCTACACCTTC. Translated, it gives CASSIRGPTNYGYTF. This chain links TRBV19 with TRBJ1-2; 7 positions agree with TRBD1. The CDR3 runs to 15 residues. CDR1 LNHDA and CDR2 SQIVND come from the germline V gene (reference sequence).

The genes are TRBV9 and TRBJ2-2; TRBD2 agrees at 8 bases. The germline V gene has CDR1 SGDLS and CDR2 YYNGEE. The CDR3 contains 16 residues. The J segment lost 0 bases and the V segment lost 3 bases, leaving 4 bases of the junction unmatched. CDR3 nucleotide sequence: TGTGCCAGCAGCGGTGCGGGGGGCGCGAACACCGGGGAGCTGTTTTTT. Translating gives CASSGAGGANTGELFF.

The table lists this clone with a few counts. The V gene is TRBV2, the J gene TRBJ2-2; 10 bases agree with TRBD2. This CDR3 contains 15 residues. The junction had 5 bases not matched to a gene; V was cut back by 5 bases and J by 5 bases. Germline loops: CDR1 SNHLY, CDR2 FYNNEI. This CDR3 is CASSTAGGKTGELFF. Here the CDR3 DNA reads TGTGCCAGCAGTACAGCGGGGGGGAAGACCGGGGAGCTGTTTTTT.

This clone has more than one count but fewer than ten. V usage is TRBV18 and J usage is TRBJ2-1; D uncertain. CDR1 is KGHSH, CDR2 LQKENI, per germline. The CDR3 is 11 amino acids. The ends were cut back, 9 bases at V and 6 bases at J, with 9 bases in the middle. The CDR3 loop reads CASRARNEQFF. CDR3 nucleotides: TGTGCCAGTCGGGCGCGCAATGAGCAGTTCTTC.